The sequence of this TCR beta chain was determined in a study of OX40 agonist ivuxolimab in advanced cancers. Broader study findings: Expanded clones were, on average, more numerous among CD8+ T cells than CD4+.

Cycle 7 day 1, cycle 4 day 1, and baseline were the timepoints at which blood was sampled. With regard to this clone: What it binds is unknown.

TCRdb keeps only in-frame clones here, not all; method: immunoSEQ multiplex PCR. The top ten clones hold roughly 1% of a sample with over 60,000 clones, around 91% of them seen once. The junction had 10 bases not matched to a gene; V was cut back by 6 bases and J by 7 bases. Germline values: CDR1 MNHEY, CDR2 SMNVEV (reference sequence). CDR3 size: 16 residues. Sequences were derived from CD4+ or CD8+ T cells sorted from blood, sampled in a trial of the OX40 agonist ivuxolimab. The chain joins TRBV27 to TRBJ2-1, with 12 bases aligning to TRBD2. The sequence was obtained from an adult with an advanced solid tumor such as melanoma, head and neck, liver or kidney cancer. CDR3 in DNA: TGTGCCAGCAGGACATGGCTAGCGGGAGGGAGGAATGAGCAGTTCTTC. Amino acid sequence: CASRTWLAGGRNEQFF.